This T cell receptor beta chain was recorded in a study of OX40 agonist ivuxolimab in advanced cancers. In the study overall: Patients treated during dose escalation were battling hepatocellular carcinoma, melanoma, renal cell or head and neck cancer.

Patients who had autoimmune disease history or got systemic immunosuppression were left out. Profiled with immunoSEQ multiplex PCR; TCRdb holds only in-frame clones, not every one. The sample lists 40,000 to 50,000 clones, 88% occurring once. V lost 5 bases and J lost 6; bases outside the gene matches: 5. Germline V lookup: CDR1 SGHKS, CDR2 YYEKEE (reference sequence). The CDR3 extends over 14 amino acids. The sequence came from an adult with an advanced solid tumor such as melanoma, head and neck, liver or kidney cancer. This specimen consisted of CD4+ or CD8+ T cells sorted from blood, obtained in a trial of the OX40 agonist ivuxolimab. The chain employs TRBV5-5 and TRBJ2-2; 9 nucleotides line up with TRBD2. CDR3 in DNA: TGTGCCAGCAGGCGGGGGGGCCTAGCCGGGGAGCTGTTTTTT. Residues: CASRRGGLAGELFF.